This T cell receptor beta chain was sequenced during a study of T-cell memory formation after mild COVID-19. Findings and caveats of the study: In second-wave clones peaking day 37, SARS-CoV-2 specificity remained unconfirmed. Detection of some responders pre-infection suggested pre-existing cross-reactive memory T cells participated.

The germline V and J ends were trimmed by 0 bases and 1 base, with 8 bases remaining between them. This CDR3 region has 15 residues. Per the germline V gene, CDR1 is SGDLS and CDR2 is YYNGEE. TCR alpha and TCR beta cDNA libraries carrying sample barcodes and UMIs were produced by 5'RACE using constant-segment primers. From the 5' RACE reads, TCRdb called clonotypes with MiXCR, one entry per CDR3 protein. The repertoire includes hundreds of thousands of distinct CDR3 sequences, 15% to 19% of them detected once, and 2% to 2.5% sits in the top ten. There are many counts of this clonotype. Its specificity is not known.

The chain joins TRBV9 to TRBJ1-5, with D unresolved. The sample taken for sequencing was PBMCs or a T cell subset sorted from them (not recorded which). The clonotype was recovered from an adult woman who had mild COVID-19 (a few samples of this study predate the infection). Cell type and time point are not known. CDR3 DNA: TGTGCCAGCAGCGTAGACGGGGTAAGCAATCAGCCCCAGCATTTT. Translated, it gives CASSVDGVSNQPQHF.